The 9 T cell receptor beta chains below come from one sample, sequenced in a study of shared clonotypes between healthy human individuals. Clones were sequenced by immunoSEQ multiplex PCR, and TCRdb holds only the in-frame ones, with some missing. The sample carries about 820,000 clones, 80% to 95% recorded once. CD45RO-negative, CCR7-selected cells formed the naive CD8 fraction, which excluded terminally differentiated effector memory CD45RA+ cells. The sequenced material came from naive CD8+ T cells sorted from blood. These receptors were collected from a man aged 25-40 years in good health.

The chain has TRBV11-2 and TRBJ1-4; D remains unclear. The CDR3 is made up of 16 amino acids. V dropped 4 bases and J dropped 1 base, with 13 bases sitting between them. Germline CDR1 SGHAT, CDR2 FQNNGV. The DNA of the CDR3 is TGTGCCAGCAGCTCGAAGACATTTTTAACTAATGAAAAACTGTTTTTT. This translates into CASSSKTFLTNEKLFF.

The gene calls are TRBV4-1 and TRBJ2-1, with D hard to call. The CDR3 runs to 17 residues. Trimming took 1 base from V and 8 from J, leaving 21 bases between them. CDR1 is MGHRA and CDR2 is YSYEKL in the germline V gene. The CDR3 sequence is CASSQGLWGDGLDEQFF. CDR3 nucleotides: TGCGCCAGCAGCCAAGGCCTTTGGGGTGACGGCCTCGATGAGCAGTTCTTC.

Here the CDR3 reads CASSLQGAPYEQYF. The DNA for the CDR3 is TGCGCCAGCAGCTTGCAGGGGGCCCCCTACGAGCAGTACTTC. The V gene is TRBV5-1, the J gene TRBJ2-7; 8 bases map to TRBD1. Per the germline V gene, CDR1 is SGHRS and CDR2 is YFSETQ. J gave up 2 bases and V 1 base, and 2 bases lay outside the gene matches. This CDR3 comprises 14 residues.

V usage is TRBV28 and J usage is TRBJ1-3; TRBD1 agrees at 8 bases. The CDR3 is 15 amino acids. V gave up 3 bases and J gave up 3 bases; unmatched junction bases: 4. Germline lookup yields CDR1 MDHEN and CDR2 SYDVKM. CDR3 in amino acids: CASSFQGASGNTIYF. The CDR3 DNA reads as TGTGCCAGCAGTTTTCAGGGGGCGAGTGGAAACACCATATATTTT.

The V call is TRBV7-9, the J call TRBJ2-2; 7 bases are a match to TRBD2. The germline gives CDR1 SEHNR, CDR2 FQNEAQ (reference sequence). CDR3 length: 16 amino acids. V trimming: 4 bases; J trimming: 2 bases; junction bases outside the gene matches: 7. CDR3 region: CASSSQSGTNTGELFF. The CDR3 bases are TGTGCCAGCAGCTCCCAAAGCGGGACTAACACCGGGGAGCTGTTTTTT.

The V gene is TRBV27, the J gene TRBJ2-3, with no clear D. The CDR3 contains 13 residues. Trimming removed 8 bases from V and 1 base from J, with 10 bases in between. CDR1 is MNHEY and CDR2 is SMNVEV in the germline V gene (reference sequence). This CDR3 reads CASGRFRTDTQYF. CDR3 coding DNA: TGTGCCAGCGGCCGCTTCCGCACAGATACGCAGTATTTT.

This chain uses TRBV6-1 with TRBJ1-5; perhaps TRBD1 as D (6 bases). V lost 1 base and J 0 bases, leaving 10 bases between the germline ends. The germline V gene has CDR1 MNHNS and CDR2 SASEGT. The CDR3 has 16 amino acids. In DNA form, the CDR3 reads TGTGCCAGCAGTGAAGAGGCAGGGGATAGCAATCAGCCCCAGCATTTT. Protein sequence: CASSEEAGDSNQPQHF.

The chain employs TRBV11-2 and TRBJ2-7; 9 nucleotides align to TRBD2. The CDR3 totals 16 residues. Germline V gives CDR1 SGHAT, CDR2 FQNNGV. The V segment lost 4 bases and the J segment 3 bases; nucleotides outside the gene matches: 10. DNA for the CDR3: TGTGCCAGCAGCTCGAACGCGGGAGGGCCCAACTACGAGCAGTACTTC. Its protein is CASSSNAGGPNYEQYF.

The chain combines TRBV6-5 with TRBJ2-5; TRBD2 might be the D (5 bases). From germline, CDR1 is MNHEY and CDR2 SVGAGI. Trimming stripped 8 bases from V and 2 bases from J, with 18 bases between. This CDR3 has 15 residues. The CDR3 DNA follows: TGTGCCAGCTCCCCCTACGGGGTGTCACAAGAGACCCAGTACTTC. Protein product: CASSPYGVSQETQYF.